The rows below give T cell receptor beta chains drawn from one sample of a study of cytomegalovirus exposure and HLA in healthy donors. The method was immunoSEQ multiplex PCR; TCRdb's version includes in-frame clones alone and lacks a portion of them. The sample has fewer than 110,000 clones, 82% seen once. The sample consisted of PBMCs. These receptors were collected from a man younger than 40 in good health and CMV-seropositive. CDR3s include the opening cysteine and the closing phenylalanine or tryptophan.

14	TRBJ1-1	TRBV6-5	CASSYSGGNTEAFF
17	TRBJ1-2	TRBV1	CTSSPCAGLLGAYGYTF
11	TRBJ2-7	TRBV7-2	CASSLINEQYF
13	TRBJ1-1	TRBV6-5	CASRNRVNTEAFF
14	TRBJ2-1	TRBV5-1	CASSLSGGYNEQFF
15	TRBJ2-3	TRBV2	CASSPLLIRTDTQYF
12	TRBJ1-2	TRBV6-5	CAARRSVYGYTF
13	TRBJ2-4	TRBV11-2	CASSEAGTSIQYF
14	TRBJ2-3	TRBV5-1	CASSLDWPTDTQYF
17	TRBJ1-3	TRBV18	CASSRSGGPGSGNTIYF
14	TRBJ1-1	TRBV10-3	CAIRSGQGDTEAFF
17	TRBJ1-2	TRBV28	CASSGSFWTGIGYGYTF
17	TRBJ1-2	TRBV7-9	CASSLVGLQGEGYGYTF
15	TRBJ1-6	TRBV27	CASSPDSYYNSPLHF
14	TRBJ1-2	TRBV18	CASSPNQGNYGYTF
16	TRBJ1-5	TRBV6-1	CASSERDGGNNQPQHF
14	TRBJ1-2	TRBV6-1	CASSDFQGNYGYTF
14	TRBJ2-7	TRBV6-5	CASRAGTGINEQYF
16	TRBJ1-4	TRBV11-3	CASSLDRGLGFEKLFF
14	TRBJ2-1	TRBV30	CAWSYNSGDNEQFF
14	TRBJ1-2	TRBV25-1	CASSESVGLSGYTF
17	TRBJ1-4	TRBV23-1	CASSQPGQGSPYEKLFF
13	TRBJ2-5	TRBV10-3	CAINGQAQETQYF
13	TRBJ2-7	TRBV5-8	CASIGTPTYEQYF
12	TRBJ1-6	TRBV6-1	CASSEQRECLHF
16	TRBJ2-1	TRBV27	CASSSLLSGAYNEQFF
15	TRBJ1-6	TRBV18	CASSEGGQGNSPLHF
15	TRBJ1-1	TRBV7-9	CASSSPGTGSTEAFF
14	TRBJ2-5	TRBV12-5	CASGLRQGWETQYF
14	TRBJ1-1	TRBV10-2	CASSNEVYTTEAFF
14	TRBJ1-1	TRBV7-2	CASSPQGGGAEAFF
16	TRBJ2-3	TRBV5-1	CASSSVGGVYTDTQYF
16	TRBJ1-1	TRBV6-5	CASSYRRGSVTTEAFF
11	TRBJ2-7	TRBV29-1	CSGQGSYEQYF
13	TRBJ2-2	TRBV9	CASSVASGGELFF
15	TRBJ2-6	TRBV5-1	CASSWDVGGANGLTF
12	TRBJ2-2	TRBV13	CASTTGTGELFF
12	TRBJ1-2	TRBV11-3	CASSPDFRGYTF
16	TRBJ2-5	TRBV5-6	CASSLDLGGTQETQYF
14	TRBJ1-1	TRBV5-1	CASSSSTDSTEAFF
16	TRBJ1-1	TRBV5-5	CASSFVGAGRNTEAFF
13	TRBJ2-1	TRBV10-2	CASSEQGGNEQFF
14	TRBJ1-5	TRBV6-1	CASTEVSGNQPQHF
14	TRBJ1-1	TRBV6-5	CASSYSQGGTEAFF
16	TRBJ2-3	TRBV7-8	CASSLGTQGRTDTQYF
14	TRBJ1-1	TRBV6-5	CASSYRREATEAFF
15	TRBJ2-7	TRBV7-2	CASSLSFGWSYEQYF
13	TRBJ1-2	TRBV28	CASSSGQGYGYTF
16	TRBJ1-4	TRBV11-2	CASSSGQPTTNEKLFF
14	TRBJ1-1	TRBV19	CASRDRVMNTEAFF
16	TRBJ2-1	TRBV19	CASSSSGGGQGNEQFF
13	TRBJ2-5	TRBV10-2	CASRYSSERTQYF